The next 25 T cell receptor beta chains were all read from a single sample in a study of T cell responses to AZD1222 COVID-19 vaccine. Data came from immunoSEQ multiplex PCR; TCRdb stores just in-frame clones and leaves some out. The sample has about 120,000 clones, 70% to 90% seen once. Sample: peripheral blood, taken on day 0 of AZD1222 vaccination. The receptors originated from an adult in good health.

The chain links TRBV6-1 to TRBJ1-6; TRBD1 matches 9 bases. From germline, CDR1 is MNHNS and CDR2 SASEGT. Losses at the gene ends were 1 base for V and 14 bases for J; bases not matched to a gene: 9. CDR3 length equals 15 residues. CDR3 nucleotides: TGTGCCAGCAGTGAAGGAGGGACAGGGACTCGGGCCCTCCACTTT. It specifies CASSEGGTGTRALHF.

The chain combines TRBV18 with TRBJ1-6; 10 bases agree with TRBD1. Germline CDR1 and CDR2: KGHSH and LQKENI. The CDR3 contains 14 residues. V was pared by 3 bases and J by 9 bases, with 2 bases of the junction left unmatched. The CDR3 spells CASSPDRGPSPLHF. The CDR3 DNA follows: TGTGCCAGCTCACCTGACAGGGGGCCTTCACCCCTCCACTTT.

The chain is built from TRBV19 and TRBJ2-3; no clear D. The germline V gene encodes CDR1 LNHDA and CDR2 SQIVND (reference sequence). The CDR3 is 15 residues long. Trimming took off 3 bases at V and 2 bases at J, with 12 bases between the two ends. CDR3 region: CASSIGARYTDTQYF. The CDR3 DNA reads TGTGCCAGTAGTATCGGAGCGAGGTACACAGATACGCAGTATTTT.

The sample holds one count of this clone. J is TRBJ1-1 and V is TRBV12-5; tentatively, D is TRBD1 (6 bases). Germline loops: CDR1 LGHNT, CDR2 FRNRAP. V gave up 0 bases and J gave up 4 bases, with 6 bases separating them. CDR3 length: 13 amino acids. The CDR3 coding sequence is TGTGCTAGTGGTTTGGTAGGGGGCACTGAAGCTTTCTTT. This codes for CASGLVGGTEAFF.

The chain links TRBV28 to TRBJ2-7, with no clear D. Germline V gene data show CDR1 as MDHEN and CDR2 as SYDVKM. The ends were cut back, 2 bases at V and 3 bases at J, with 2 bases in the middle. The CDR3 length is 11 residues. The CDR3 DNA reads TGTGCCAGCAGTTTAATCTACGAGCAGTACTTC. Encoded protein: CASSLIYEQYF.

The chain combines TRBV10-3 with TRBJ1-1, with unresolved D. Trimming cost V 7 bases and J 6 bases, with 18 bases left between them. Germline V gene data show CDR1 as ENHRY and CDR2 as SYGVKD. The CDR3 sequence is 14 residues long. The CDR3 sequence is CAINPGSREAEAFF. The CDR3 nucleotides read TGTGCCATCAACCCGGGGTCTCGGGAGGCTGAAGCTTTCTTT.

The V gene is TRBV2, the J gene TRBJ1-1, with D possibly TRBD1 on 5 matching bases. This CDR3 comprises 16 residues. Trimming stripped 7 bases from V and 1 base from J, with 19 bases between. Germline values: CDR1 SNHLY, CDR2 FYNNEI. For the CDR3, the DNA is TGTGCCAGCAAAGGGTACCTCAGGGATCGGAACACTGAAGCTTTCTTT. Translated, it gives CASKGYLRDRNTEAFF.

The V call is TRBV9, the J call TRBJ2-1; D gene unclear. V was clipped by 0 bases and J by 3 bases, with 16 bases between them. CDR3 length equals 17 residues. The germline gives CDR1 SGDLS, CDR2 YYNGEE. CDR3 region: CASSVDDGEWGYNEQFF. Written as DNA, the CDR3 is TGTGCCAGCAGCGTAGATGATGGGGAATGGGGCTACAATGAGCAGTTCTTC.

This rearrangement joins TRBV27 to TRBJ2-1; D is perhaps TRBD1 (6 bases). Germline assignment: CDR1 MNHEY and CDR2 SMNVEV (reference sequence). V lost 6 bases and J lost 0, with 12 bases in between. The CDR3 contains 15 residues. The CDR3 DNA is TGTGCCAGCAGACTGAACAGGGACTCCTACAATGAGCAGTTCTTC. This sequence encodes CASRLNRDSYNEQFF.

The chain joins TRBV5-1 to TRBJ2-7, with 7 bases fitting TRBD1. The junction had 4 bases not matched to a gene; V was cut back by 1 base and J by 0 bases. Germline V CDR1 and CDR2: SGHRS, YFSETQ. This CDR3 has 15 residues. CDR3 coding DNA: TGCGCCAGCAGCTTGAACAGGGGAAGCTCCTACGAGCAGTACTTC. It encodes CASSLNRGSSYEQYF.

This chain links TRBV6-6 with TRBJ1-5; 7 positions match TRBD1. J lost 6 bases, V lost 7 bases, and 6 bases had no gene match. Germline assignment: CDR1 MNHNY and CDR2 SVGAGI (reference sequence). The CDR3 contains 13 residues. The CDR3 sequence: CASTDRAGQPQHF. The CDR3 nucleotides read TGTGCCAGCACCGACAGGGCTGGTCAGCCCCAGCATTTT.

The chain recombines TRBV6-2 or TRBV6-3 with TRBJ2-3; D perhaps matches TRBD2 (6 bases). Germline lookup yields CDR1 MNHEY and CDR2 SVGEGT. The CDR3 loop spans 14 amino acids. V lost 5 bases to trimming and J lost 0 bases, with 9 bases between them. The CDR3 DNA reads as TGTGCCAGCAGTCCCCGGGGGAGCACAGATACGCAGTATTTT. Protein sequence: CASSPRGSTDTQYF.

The chain carries TRBV15 and TRBJ2-7; D not certain. The CDR3 consists of 14 residues. With 5 bases removed from V and 3 bases from J, the gap between germline ends came to 14 bases. Per the germline V gene, CDR1 is LNHNV and CDR2 is YYDKDF (reference sequence). The CDR3 nucleotides are TGTGCCACCAGCCCGGGCCCCCCAAACTACGAGCAGTACTTC. Translation gives CATSPGPPNYEQYF.

This clone was seen a single time. The CDR3 here is CASSLWQGGHEQYF. CDR3 sequence (DNA): TGTGCCAGCAGTTTGTGGCAGGGGGGCCACGAGCAGTACTTC. The chain joins TRBV28 to TRBJ2-7; a weak D match, TRBD1 (7 bases). V was trimmed by 3 bases and J by 5 bases, leaving 14 bases between them. The CDR3 totals 14 residues. Germline lookup yields CDR1 MDHEN and CDR2 SYDVKM.

This chain links TRBV7-2 with TRBJ2-2; D is unclear. Trimming cost V 1 base and J 1 base, with 7 bases left between them. Germline values: CDR1 SGHTA, CDR2 FQGNSA. The CDR3 sequence is 15 residues long. The CDR3 region is CASSLGVGNTGELFF. CDR3 bases: TGTGCCAGCAGCTTAGGGGTAGGGAACACCGGGGAGCTGTTTTTT.

The chain carries TRBV6-5 and TRBJ1-6; D gene uncertain. The CDR3 is made up of 15 amino acids. Germline lookup yields CDR1 MNHEY and CDR2 SVGAGI. Trimming stripped 0 bases from V and 9 bases from J, with 12 bases between. CDR3: CASSYSIGDLSPLHF. The DNA of the CDR3 is TGTGCCAGCAGTTACTCGATCGGGGATCTTTCACCCCTCCACTTT.

The chain links TRBV2 to TRBJ1-6; possible D gene TRBD1, 5 bases. V lost 4 bases and J 0 bases, leaving 7 bases between the germline ends. The CDR3 is 15 amino acids. Germline V gives CDR1 SNHLY, CDR2 FYNNEI. Here the CDR3 DNA reads TGTGCCAGCAGTGGACAGAGCTCCTATAATTCACCCCTCCACTTT. Encoded protein: CASSGQSSYNSPLHF.

Here the CDR3 reads CASSSRPGPQRSGAGELFF. CDR3 DNA sequence: TGTGCCAGCAGCTCAAGACCGGGTCCCCAAAGGTCGGGCGCCGGGGAGCTGTTTTTT. V gene TRBV9 combines with J gene TRBJ2-2; D not resolved. This CDR3 contains 19 residues. V was shortened by 4 bases and J by 6 bases, with 28 bases between the two germline ends. Germline lookup yields CDR1 SGDLS and CDR2 YYNGEE.

The CDR3 loop is CASSRTTRDRAPVNSPLHF. The CDR3 coding sequence is TGTGCCAGCAGCCGAACTACCCGGGACAGGGCCCCCGTTAATTCACCCCTCCACTTT. V gene TRBV6-6 combines with J gene TRBJ1-6, with TRBD1 matching 9 bases. There are 19 residues in the CDR3. V dropped 6 bases and J dropped 6; count of bases not matched to a gene: 18. Germline V CDR1 and CDR2: MNHNY, SVGAGI (reference sequence).

A remark on this clone: Given the absence of the conserved phenylalanine or tryptophan at the CDR3 end, a read error is likely. No DNA is shown, since the ends of the CDR3 on it are uncertain; the CDR3 is the one TCRdb lists. The V call is TRBV19, the J call TRBJ2-7. With termini counted, the CDR3 has 11 amino acids. Germline CDR1 is LNHDA and CDR2 is SQIVND (reference sequence). CDR3 loop: CASRRNRGPGD.

The V and J genes are TRBV4-1 and TRBJ1-1; D gene uncertain. The V end was cut by 1 base, the J end by 1 base, with 4 bases between. There are 13 residues in the CDR3. Germline V gene sequence: CDR1 MGHRA, CDR2 YSYEKL. This CDR3 is CASSQGGNTEAFF. CDR3 DNA: TGCGCCAGCAGCCAAGGCGGGAACACTGAAGCTTTCTTT.

This chain links TRBV7-6 with TRBJ2-3; TRBD2 matches 11 bases. Germline CDR1 is SGHVS and CDR2 is FNYEAQ. V dropped 3 bases and J dropped 2; count of bases not matched to a gene: 4. This CDR3 contains 16 residues. The CDR3 here is CASSFLAGGFTDTQYF. CDR3 sequence (DNA): TGTGCCAGCAGCTTTCTAGCGGGAGGCTTCACAGATACGCAGTATTTT.

The V and J genes are TRBV2 and TRBJ2-2; D gene uncertain. The CDR3 covers 13 residues. Germline V CDR1 and CDR2: SNHLY, FYNNEI. V lost 1 base and J 6 bases, leaving 6 bases between the germline ends. The CDR3 coding sequence is TGTGCCAGCAGTGAAGGGGTGGCCGGGGAGCTGTTTTTT. Encoded protein: CASSEGVAGELFF.

CDR3 protein: CASSTGRNTEAFF. CDR3 in DNA: TGTGCCAGCAGTACGGGCCGGAACACTGAAGCTTTCTTT. The chain has TRBV25-1 and TRBJ1-1; D unclear. V shed 5 bases and J shed 1 base, with 8 bases lying between them. The CDR3 loop spans 13 amino acids. Germline CDR1 is MGHDK and CDR2 is SYGVNS. Complete variable domain (other parts from reference TRBV25-1 and TRBJ1-1): EADIYQTPRYLVIGTGKKITLECSQTMGHDKMYWYQQDPGMELHLIHYSYGVNSTEKGDLSSESTVSRIRTEHFPLTLESARPSHTSQYLCASSTGRNTEAFFGQGTRLTVV.

This chain joins TRBV5-6 and TRBJ2-5; TRBD2 aligns across 11 bases. V lost 0 bases to trimming and J lost 4 bases; unmatched junction nucleotides: 8. Per germline, CDR1 SGHDT and CDR2 YYEEEE. CDR3 size: 17 residues. The CDR3 sequence is CASSLGLVAGGPETQYF. CDR3 bases: TGTGCCAGCAGCTTGGGGTTGGTAGCGGGAGGGCCAGAGACCCAGTACTTC.